A single sample is the source of the 8 T cell receptor beta chains below, sequenced in a study of cytomegalovirus exposure and HLA in healthy donors. The study ran its PCR with 60 Vbeta and 13 Jbeta primers. Generated by immunoSEQ multiplex PCR, the TCRdb table keeps only in-frame clones and is missing some. This table holds roughly 180,000 clones, over 80% found once. The sample was PBMCs. The receptors shown here come from a man aged 35 to 55 in good health and CMV-seronegative.

A single count supports this clone. The J gene is TRBJ2-2, the V gene TRBV2; TRBD2 matches 9 bases. V was clipped by 6 bases and J by 6 bases; unmatched bases: 11. There are 16 residues in the CDR3. Germline assignment: CDR1 SNHLY and CDR2 FYNNEI. As DNA, the CDR3 is TGTGCCAGCAGCCGGGAAGCGGGAGGAAACGCCGGGGAGCTGTTTTTT. It is translated as CASSREAGGNAGELFF.

The CDR3 region is CASSELESYQETQYF. The CDR3 nucleotides read TGTGCCAGCAGTGAGCTGGAGTCGTACCAAGAGACCCAGTACTTC. V gene TRBV2 combines with J gene TRBJ2-5, with D unresolved. There are 15 residues in the CDR3. V was trimmed by 3 bases and J by 0 bases, leaving 11 bases between them. CDR1 and CDR2 from the germline V gene are SNHLY and FYNNEI.

The chain is built from TRBV28 and TRBJ2-5; 12 nucleotides agree with TRBD1. This CDR3 contains 14 residues. Germline CDR1 reads MDHEN; CDR2 reads SYDVKM. The V gene end was trimmed by 7 bases and the J gene end by 4 bases; junction bases not matched to a gene: 4. CDR3 bases: TGTGCCAGCACCGGGGACAGGGGGCCAGAGACCCAGTACTTC. This encodes CASTGDRGPETQYF.

This sequence joins TRBV28 and TRBJ2-6; 8 positions agree with TRBD1. This CDR3 has 18 residues. The V and J ends lost 3 bases and 0 bases, in that order; junction bases with no gene match: 7. Per germline, CDR1 MDHEN and CDR2 SYDVKM. The chain's CDR3 is CASSFYGTGNSGANVLTF. The CDR3 nucleotides read TGTGCCAGCAGTTTCTATGGGACAGGAAACTCTGGGGCCAACGTCCTGACTTTC.

The chain uses TRBV6-1 and TRBJ2-7, with TRBD2 identical over 9 bases. The CDR3 is 14 amino acids. After removal of 7 bases from V and 6 bases from J, the junction contained 10 bases not matched to a gene. Germline CDR1 and CDR2: MNHNS and SASEGT. The CDR3 coding sequence is TGTGCCAGCACCACCGGGACTAGCCCAGGCGAGCAGTACTTC. It is translated as CASTTGTSPGEQYF.

The rearrangement uses TRBV28 and TRBJ1-2, with D maybe TRBD1 (6 bases). CDR3 size: 13 residues. Germline assignment: CDR1 MDHEN and CDR2 SYDVKM. The germline V and J ends were trimmed by 5 bases and 6 bases, with 13 bases remaining between them. CDR3 loop: CASSGTYRDGYTF. CDR3 coding DNA: TGTGCCAGCAGTGGGACCTACAGGGATGGCTACACCTTC.

This rearrangement joins TRBV6-6 to TRBJ1-5; D ambiguous. CDR1 MNHNY and CDR2 SVGAGI come from the germline V gene (reference sequence). The ends were cut back, 3 bases at V and 4 bases at J, with 10 bases in the middle. The CDR3 extends over 14 amino acids. CDR3: CASSYPVRNQPQHF. DNA for the CDR3: TGTGCCAGCAGTTATCCAGTTCGTAATCAGCCCCAGCATTTT.

The V and J genes are TRBV5-1 and TRBJ1-1, with TRBD1 matching 7 bases. The CDR3 loop spans 13 amino acids. Germline CDR1 SGHRS, CDR2 YFSETQ. V lost 7 bases to trimming and J lost 7 bases; unmatched junction nucleotides: 10. Here the CDR3 reads CASAYRGRGEAFF. The CDR3 nucleotides are TGCGCCAGCGCCTACAGGGGTAGGGGTGAAGCTTTCTTT.